A single T cell receptor beta chain is shown here with its context. The sample originates from a study of cytomegalovirus exposure and HLA in healthy donors. The PCR made use of 60 Vbeta and 13 Jbeta primers. Sequenced by immunoSEQ multiplex PCR; TCRdb stores in-frame clones only, minus some. In the table there are 160,000 or so clones, approximately 84% of which are singletons. The V end lost 4 bases, the J end lost 5 bases, and 15 bases lay between the germline ends. The germline CDR1 and CDR2 sequences are SGDLS and YYNGEE. The length of the CDR3 is 14 residues. The rearrangement links TRBV9 to TRBJ2-5; TRBD2 is a possible D gene (5 bases). The sequenced sample consisted of PBMCs. This TCR was recovered from a woman between 40 and 50 years old in good health and CMV-seropositive. Here the CDR3 reads CASSLGGGLETQYF. DNA of the CDR3: TGTGCCAGCAGCCTAGGTGGCGGGTTGGAGACCCAGTACTTC.